This T cell receptor (beta chain) was observed in a study of blood T cell repertoires in COVID-19. Cohorts were based on clinical histories the participants reported. For recovered donors of Cohort 3, there were two negative PCRs, clearance, or symptom resolution. Trimming pared 0 bases from V and 10 bases from J, leaving 13 bases between. This CDR3 has 14 residues. Per germline, CDR1 SGHAT and CDR2 FQNNGV. Libraries were prepared by immunoSEQ multiplex PCR; TCRdb keeps only in-frame clonotypes and omits some of them. In the table there are around 330,000 clones, about nine tenths of which are singletons.

The sequenced sample was PBMCs or T cells enriched from blood (not recorded which). V is TRBV11-2 and J is TRBJ2-1; TRBD2 is a possible D gene (5 bases). The origin of this receptor is a man in his 60s who had recovered from COVID-19. The CDR3 loop reads CASSLEGRAREQFF. The CDR3 region has the DNA TGTGCCAGCAGCTTAGAGGGGAGAGCGCGCGAGCAGTTCTTC.